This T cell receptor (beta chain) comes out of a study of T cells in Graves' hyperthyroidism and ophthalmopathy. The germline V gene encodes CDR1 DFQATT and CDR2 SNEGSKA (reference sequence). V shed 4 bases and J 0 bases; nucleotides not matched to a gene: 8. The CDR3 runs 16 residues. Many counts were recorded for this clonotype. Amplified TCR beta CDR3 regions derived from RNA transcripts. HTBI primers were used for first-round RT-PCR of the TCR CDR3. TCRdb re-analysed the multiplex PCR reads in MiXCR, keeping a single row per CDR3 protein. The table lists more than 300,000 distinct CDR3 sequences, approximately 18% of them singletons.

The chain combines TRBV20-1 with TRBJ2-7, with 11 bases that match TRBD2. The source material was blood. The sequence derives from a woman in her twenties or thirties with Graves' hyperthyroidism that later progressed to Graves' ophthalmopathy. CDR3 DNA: TGCAGTGCTACTCCGGGACTAGCGGAGCGCTCCTACGAGCAGTACTTC. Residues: CSATPGLAERSYEQYF.